This T cell receptor (beta chain) emerged from a study of PD-1 blockade in classical Hodgkin lymphoma. Study conclusions and caveats: The baseline diversity of complete responders showed similarity to that of newly diagnosed patients. Reported baseline diversity: healthy donors highest, relapsed/refractory patients lowest.

This CDR3 has 14 residues. V was shortened by 8 bases and J by 1 base, with 11 bases between the two germline ends. Germline CDR1 LNHDA, CDR2 SQIVND (reference sequence). Time point denoted: cycle 4 day 1 (C4D1), after 5 to 7 weeks of nivolumab. Relapses following autologous stem cell transplantation were seen in all patients, with brentuximab vedotin exposure varying. On this clone: The antigen is not known.

Libraries were prepared by immunoSEQ multiplex PCR; TCRdb keeps only in-frame clonotypes and omits some of them. This table holds roughly 50,000 clones, nearly 90% found once. The rearrangement joins TRBV19 to TRBJ2-2; D is perhaps TRBD2 (5 bases). The TCR originated in a human donor with classical Hodgkin lymphoma. The sample here was peripheral blood mononuclear cells (PBMCs), taken before the fourth cycle of nivolumab. DNA of the CDR3: TGTGCCAGTGTTACCGAGGGGAACACCGGGGAGCTGTTTTTT. Its protein product is CASVTEGNTGELFF.